This T cell receptor beta chain is drawn from a study of cytomegalovirus exposure and HLA in healthy donors. Primers included in the PCR were 60 Vbeta and 13 Jbeta primers. Only in-frame clones appear in the TCRdb table, and some are missing; sequencing was by immunoSEQ multiplex PCR. Altogether about 220,000 clones are present, just over 75% being singletons, with the ten largest covering 0.55% to 0.75%. The CDR3 spans 17 residues. The V end lost 2 bases, the J end lost 0 bases, and 12 bases lay between the germline ends. Germline CDR1 reads SGDLS; CDR2 reads YYNGEE. The specimen was PBMCs. The V and J genes are TRBV9 and TRBJ2-6, with TRBD2 as a possible D gene (6 bases). The sequence was collected from a man younger than 30 in good health and CMV-seronegative. CDR3 sequence reads: CASSVGGWSSGANVLTF. CDR3 nucleotide sequence: TGTGCCAGCAGCGTGGGGGGTTGGAGCTCTGGGGCCAACGTCCTGACTTTC. The full variable domain, in which reference TRBV9 and TRBJ2-6 provide the parts outside the CDR3, is DSGVTQTPKHLITATGQRVTLRCSPRSGDLSVYWYQQSLDQGLQFLIQYYNGEERAKGNILERFSAQQFPDLHSELNLSSLELGDSALYFCASSVGGWSSGANVLTFGAGSRLTVL.